The 20 T cell receptor beta chains below come from one sample, sequenced in a study of cytomegalovirus exposure and HLA in healthy donors. PCR used 60 Vbeta primers and 13 Jbeta primers. The table came from immunoSEQ multiplex PCR; TCRdb's copy has only in-frame clones and leaves some out. This table has approximately 150,000 clones, roughly 77% appearing once. Sequencing was performed on PBMCs. All receptors come from a human donor in good health.

This chain links TRBV27 with TRBJ1-5; 9 bases fit TRBD1. CDR3 length: 16 amino acids. Looked up from germline, CDR1 is MNHEY and CDR2 is SMNVEV (reference sequence). V was pared by 2 bases and J by 2 bases, with 4 bases of the junction left unmatched. CDR3 DNA: TGTGCCAGCAGTTTAGGGACAGGGATGGGCAATCAGCCCCAGCATTTT. It yields the protein CASSLGTGMGNQPQHF.

This chain connects TRBV5-8 to TRBJ2-7, with D maybe TRBD1 (6 bases). The CDR3 totals 13 residues. Germline values: CDR1 SGHTS, CDR2 YDEGEE. V lost 4 bases to trimming and J lost 3 bases, with 11 bases between them. This CDR3 is CASSQTGGYEQYF. CDR3 DNA sequence: TGTGCCAGCAGCCAGACAGGAGGCTACGAGCAGTACTTC.

The gene calls are TRBV6-6 and TRBJ2-1; D might be TRBD2 (5 bases). Germline lookup yields CDR1 MNHNY and CDR2 SVGAGI (reference sequence). The CDR3 runs to 15 residues. V gave up 6 bases and J gave up 0 bases, with 12 bases separating them. The CDR3 loop reads CASRLALSSYNEQFF. The CDR3 region has the DNA TGTGCCAGCAGATTAGCGCTCAGCTCCTACAATGAGCAGTTCTTC.

The chain uses TRBV5-4 and TRBJ2-7, with a tentative D call TRBD1 (6 bases). The V end lost 1 base, the J end lost 1 base, and 15 bases lay between the germline ends. The CDR3 has 16 amino acids. Germline CDR1 reads SGHNT; CDR2 reads YYREEE (reference sequence). Here the CDR3 DNA reads TGTGCCAGCAGCTTGAACCAGGGGATTCGTTCCTACGAGCAGTACTTC. Translation: CASSLNQGIRSYEQYF.

The chain recombines TRBV15 with TRBJ2-7; the match to TRBD2 covers 7 bases. The trim removed 1 base at V and 2 bases at J, leaving 8 bases unmatched. The CDR3 totals 16 residues. Germline CDR1 reads LNHNV; CDR2 reads YYDKDF (reference sequence). The CDR3 spells CATSRVQGGEAYEQYF. In DNA form, the CDR3 reads TGTGCCACCAGCAGAGTCCAGGGAGGGGAGGCCTACGAGCAGTACTTC. Full variable domain (outside the CDR3, taken from reference TRBV15 and TRBJ2-7): DAMVIQNPRYQVTQFGKPVTLSCSQTLNHNVMYWYQQKSSQAPKLLFHYYDKDFNNEADTPDNFQSRRPNTSFCFLDIRSPGLGDTAMYLCATSRVQGGEAYEQYFGPGTRLTVT.

The V and J genes are TRBV2 and TRBJ2-1, with 10 bases identical to TRBD2. CDR3 length equals 15 residues. J lost 2 bases, V lost 6 bases, and 4 bases had no gene match. Per the germline V gene, CDR1 is SNHLY and CDR2 is FYNNEI. The CDR3 protein is CASRDLAGAYNEQFF. The CDR3 DNA reads as TGTGCCAGCAGAGACCTAGCGGGGGCCTACAATGAGCAGTTCTTC.

V usage is TRBV12-5 and J usage is TRBJ2-1; maybe TRBD1 (6 bases). The CDR3 has 20 amino acids. V gave up 3 bases and J gave up 2 bases, with 26 bases separating them. Germline lookup yields CDR1 LGHNT and CDR2 FRNRAP. The CDR3 DNA sequence: TGTGCTAGTGGTTTCTCCCTTTCCGACAGGATGGGGCACCCCTACAATGAGCAGTTCTTC. It codes for CASGFSLSDRMGHPYNEQFF.

The J gene is TRBJ2-7, the V gene TRBV6-5, with D uncertain. This CDR3 contains 14 residues. V lost 0 bases and J lost 3, with 9 bases in between. The germline V gene encodes CDR1 MNHEY and CDR2 SVGAGI. For the CDR3, the DNA is TGTGCCAGCAGTTACTCACACCTAGGCTACGAGCAGTACTTC. This sequence encodes CASSYSHLGYEQYF.

The chain joins TRBV28 to TRBJ2-1; TRBD2 matches 10 bases. There are 16 residues in the CDR3. Germline trimming cut 7 bases from V and 3 bases from J; bases unmatched to any gene: 9. CDR1 and CDR2 (germline): MDHEN, SYDVKM. The CDR3 nucleotides are TGTGCCAGCACCCAACTAAGCGGGGGGGGCTACAATGAGCAGTTCTTC. It yields the protein CASTQLSGGGYNEQFF.

The chain links TRBV6-1 to TRBJ2-5; a possible D gene is TRBD1 (6 bases). The CDR3 extends over 15 amino acids. Germline-derived CDR1 and CDR2 are MNHNS and SASEGT. The V gene lost 5 bases and the J gene lost 1 base, with 14 bases spanning the gap. The DNA for the CDR3 is TGTGCCAGCAGTCCGTACCGGGACACCCAAGAGACCCAGTACTTC. Its protein product is CASSPYRDTQETQYF.

The chain recombines TRBV6-1 with TRBJ1-1; D perhaps matches TRBD1 (5 bases). This CDR3 region has 15 residues. Trimming took 3 bases from V and 1 from J, leaving 12 bases between them. Germline-derived CDR1 and CDR2 are MNHNS and SASEGT. The CDR3 sequence: CASSDLGAENTEAFF. The CDR3 DNA reads as TGTGCCAGCAGTGACCTTGGGGCGGAGAACACTGAAGCTTTCTTT.

The V call is TRBV29-1, the J call TRBJ2-7; 10 bases agree with TRBD1. This CDR3 has 16 amino acids. The junction had 15 bases not matched to a gene; V was cut back by 4 bases and J by 6 bases. The germline CDR1 and CDR2 sequences are SQVTM and ANQGSEA. The CDR3 loop is CSVVGDRGRREAEQYF. As DNA, the CDR3 is TGCAGCGTTGTAGGAGACAGGGGGCGCCGGGAGGCCGAGCAGTACTTC.

The DNA for the CDR3 is TGTGCCAGTAGTTCGTTTAGCGGGGGTTACACAGATACGCAGTATTTT. Translating it yields CASSSFSGGYTDTQYF. The rearrangement links TRBV19 to TRBJ2-3, with 9 bases lining up with TRBD2. Per germline, CDR1 LNHDA and CDR2 SQIVND (reference sequence). With 5 bases clipped from V and 2 bases from J, the junction kept 8 bases outside the gene matches. The CDR3 extends over 16 amino acids. The full variable domain, its missing parts supplied by reference TRBV19 and TRBJ2-3, is DGGITQSPKYLFRKEGQNVTLSCEQNLNHDAMYWYRQDPGQGLRLIYYSQIVNDFQKGDIAEGYSVSREKKESFPLTVTSAQKNPTAFYLCASSSFSGGYTDTQYFGPGTRLTVL.

The chain combines TRBV6-5 with TRBJ1-6; D unclear. V shed 6 bases and J shed 4 bases, with 7 bases lying between them. The V gene's germline CDR1 is MNHEY and CDR2 SVGAGI. The CDR3 extends over 13 amino acids. CDR3 in amino acids: CASRREYNSPLHF. The CDR3 DNA sequence: TGTGCCAGCAGACGGGAGTATAATTCACCCCTCCACTTT.

The V and J genes are TRBV19 and TRBJ2-1, with TRBD2 matching 9 bases. The germline gives CDR1 LNHDA, CDR2 SQIVND (reference sequence). The length of the CDR3 is 17 residues. Trimming cost V 4 bases and J 2 bases; bases outside gene matches: 9. The CDR3 sequence: CASSTLFSGGPYNEQFF. CDR3 DNA sequence: TGTGCCAGTAGTACCCTGTTTAGCGGGGGACCCTACAATGAGCAGTTCTTC.

This clone came up a few times. The gene calls are TRBV20-1 and TRBJ2-1; D gene uncertain. Germline CDR1 DFQATT, CDR2 SNEGSKA (reference sequence). V lost 3 bases and J 8 bases, leaving 8 bases between the germline ends. There are 11 residues in the CDR3. The DNA of the CDR3 is TGCAGTGCTAGCCCGTCAGATGAGCAGTTCTTC. It specifies CSASPSDEQFF.

This clone was counted a single time. V usage is TRBV4-3 and J usage is TRBJ1-5; 7 bases match TRBD1. Germline CDR1 LGHNA, CDR2 YSLEER. The trim removed 0 bases at V and 4 bases at J, leaving 12 bases unmatched. CDR3 length: 18 amino acids. CDR3 DNA: TGCGCCAGCAGCCAAGATAGTATCATTACAGGGGATAATCAGCCCCAGCATTTT. Translated: CASSQDSIITGDNQPQHF.

This chain connects TRBV5-1 to TRBJ1-6; 9 positions match TRBD1. The CDR3 loop spans 15 amino acids. V gave up 1 base and J gave up 10 bases; unmatched junction bases: 6. Germline V gene sequence: CDR1 SGHRS, CDR2 YFSETQ. The CDR3 is CASSLTRDRASPLHF. CDR3 nucleotides: TGCGCCAGCAGCTTGACCCGGGACAGGGCATCACCCCTCCACTTT.

The chain couples TRBV2 to TRBJ2-5; the D gene is possibly TRBD2 (6 bases). Per the germline V gene, CDR1 is SNHLY and CDR2 is FYNNEI. CDR3 length equals 12 residues. V was pared by 7 bases and J by 7 bases, with 13 bases between. The CDR3 DNA follows: TGTGCCAGCATTGGGGACTCCGGGACCCAGTACTTC. Residues: CASIGDSGTQYF.

J is TRBJ2-7 and V is TRBV2, with a tentative D call TRBD1 (5 bases). The V gene lost 2 bases and the J gene lost 3 bases, with 14 bases spanning the gap. Germline V gene lookup returns CDR1 SNHLY and CDR2 FYNNEI. The CDR3 is 15 amino acids. The CDR3 region is CASSEPRTPDYEQYF. Here the CDR3 DNA reads TGTGCCAGCAGTGAACCCCGGACACCCGACTACGAGCAGTACTTC.